A single T cell receptor beta chain is shown here with its context. Via MiXCR, TCRdb re-called the 5' RACE reads, giving one row per CDR3 protein. In the table there are about 40,000 distinct CDR3 sequences, about 8% of which are singletons. This sample is drawn from a study of early T cells in non-severe SARS-CoV-2 infection. The V gene lost 6 bases and the J gene lost 8 bases, with 16 bases spanning the gap. There are 13 residues in the CDR3. The sequencing used whole blood, collected at baseline. The gene calls are TRBV12-3 or TRBV12-4 and TRBJ1-2; weak D call: TRBD1 (6 bases). This TCR came from an adult who was a healthcare worker with PCR-confirmed SARS-CoV-2 infection or an uninfected control (not recorded which). The chain's CDR3 is CASRWGARDGYTF. For the CDR3, the DNA is TGTGCCAGCAGGTGGGGGGCCCGCGACGGCTACACCTTC.